The count of the clone carrying this TCR beta chain is one. Its specificity is unknown. This sequence may be a read error, since a much larger clone differs from it by one base. Criteria for exclusion of patients were uncontrolled infection, other autoimmune disease, pregnancy or lactation. Amplified TCR beta CDR3 regions came from RNA transcripts. A first-round RT-PCR of the TCR CDR3 used the HTBI primer set. TCRdb passed the multiplex PCR reads through MiXCR, listing each CDR3 protein once. The sample carries hundreds of thousands of distinct CDR3 sequences, approximately 42% recorded once. This sample stems from a study of T cells in Graves' hyperthyroidism and ophthalmopathy. Study-wide points: The authors' 13 V-J model separated ophthalmopathy from stable hyperthyroidism. Most expanded thyroid clonotypes above 0.001 also appeared in blood.

CDR1 and CDR2 from the germline V gene are DFQATT and SNEGSKA (reference sequence). V lost 5 bases and J 5 bases, leaving 15 bases between the germline ends. This CDR3 contains 13 residues. The J gene is TRBJ2-5, the V gene TRBV20-1; D possibly corresponds to TRBD2 (6 bases). This receptor was taken from an adult man with Graves' disease, either hyperthyroidism or ophthalmopathy (not recorded which). Specimen: peripheral blood or thyroid tissue (not recorded which). CDR3 region: CSAGAGLRETQYF. For the CDR3, the DNA is TGCAGTGCTGGAGCGGGCCTACGCGAGACCCAGTACTTC.